Given below is one T cell receptor beta chain in context. Some clones are missing from TCRdb's copy, which holds only in-frame ones; the method was immunoSEQ multiplex PCR. The sample has some 40,000 clones, roughly 80% seen once. The ends lost 5 bases at V and 10 bases at J; junction bases unmatched: 8. This CDR3 is built from 13 residues. The V gene's germline CDR1 is MNHEY and CDR2 SVGEGT. This entry belongs to a study of blood T cell repertoires in COVID-19. Study information: Nucleic acid was either cDNA or gDNA, and it came from T cells, B-cell-depleted T cells, or PBMCs.

The TCR was taken from a man in his sixties or seventies with acute or convalescent COVID-19. The chain employs TRBV6-2 or TRBV6-3 and TRBJ1-1; 9 nucleotides agree with TRBD1. Specimen: peripheral blood. In nucleotides, the CDR3 is TGTGCCAGCAGTCGCTTTGGGACAGGGAGAGCTTTCTTT. It yields the protein CASSRFGTGRAFF.